The clone carrying this T cell receptor (beta chain) has ten or more counts. Preparation of the TCRbeta library was carried out with unique molecular identifiers. Via MiXCR, TCRdb re-called the PCR reads, giving one row per CDR3 protein. The table lists 200,000 to 250,000 distinct CDR3 sequences, 12% of them singletons. The sample belongs to a study of T-cell reconstitution after alpha-beta-depleted transplantation in children. With 3 bases clipped from V and 1 base from J, the junction kept 6 bases outside the gene matches. The CDR3 covers 16 residues. Per the germline V gene, CDR1 is ENHRY and CDR2 is SYGVKD.

This material consisted of PBMCs from the stem cell graft donor, taken from the stem cell graft. The rearrangement uses TRBV10-3 and TRBJ1-1; TRBD1 matches at 9 bases. The source of this sequence is a human donor who donated a stem cell graft to a child with acute lymphoblastic leukemia. The CDR3 nucleotides are TGTGCCATCAGTGAAGGGGACAGGGCTTCGAACACTGAAGCTTTCTTT. Translating gives CAISEGDRASNTEAFF.